Following are 17 T cell receptor beta chains from one sample sequenced in a study of T cell repertoires in cytomegalovirus infection (dated by TCRdb to between 2018 and 2021). No antigen has been identified for these receptors. Reading the label with the study, this specimen's treatment or condition is: in vitro stimulation with specific CMV peptide epitopes to enrich CMV-specific T cells. The sequencing machine was an Illumina HiSeq 1500. The raw public data were reprocessed by TCRdb itself: fastp quality trimming at Q25, MiXCR clonotype calling, in-frame beta chains only. Rows are combined by CDR3 protein, so each entry shows the most common genes and DNA. Within this sample are 800,000 to 950,000 distinct CDR3 sequences, with over 25% of them counted one time only. Roughly 12% of the sample is held by the ten biggest clonotypes. The sequencing here drew on cultured CD8+ T cells from PBMCs, taken from culture after CMV antigen stimulation. These receptors originate from a human donor in good health (CMV status not recorded). Some clones in this sample may be carry-over from other donors' samples.

V gene TRBV20-1 combines with J gene TRBJ2-7, with D maybe TRBD2 (6 bases). This CDR3 contains 15 residues. Germline V gene lookup returns CDR1 DFQATT and CDR2 SNEGSKA (reference sequence). Trimming took 6 bases from V and 2 from J, leaving 20 bases between them. In DNA, the CDR3 is TGCAGTGCCGCCCTATCCCGGGACTTTACCTACGAGCAGTACTTC. It encodes CSAALSRDFTYEQYF.

This clonotype has only a few counts. V gene TRBV24-1 combines with J gene TRBJ2-5; D gene uncertain. The CDR3 has 12 residues. V was shortened by 2 bases and J by 4 bases, with 4 bases between the two germline ends. Germline CDR1 and CDR2: KGHDR and SFDVKD. CDR3 coding DNA: TGTGCCACCAGTGATTGGAGAGAGACCCAGTACTTC. Translating it yields CATSDWRETQYF.

This clonotype was counted a few times. The rearrangement joins TRBV6-5 to TRBJ1-6; 8 bases are a match to TRBD1. CDR3 size: 14 residues. Trimming removed 5 bases from V and 8 bases from J; junction bases left unmatched: 5. CDR1 and CDR2 from the germline V gene are MNHEY and SVGAGI. CDR3 nucleotides: TGTGCCAGCAGTCCCCAGGGGGCTCATTCACCCCTCCACTTT. Translated: CASSPQGAHSPLHF.

In this sample, this clonotype turned up a few times. The chain couples TRBV12-3 or TRBV12-4 to TRBJ1-2, with D uncertain. The CDR3 totals 16 residues. V was trimmed by 2 bases and J by 2 bases, leaving 15 bases between them. The CDR3 bases are TGTGCCAGCAGTTTAATTAATCCTATACTCAACTATGGCTACACCTTC. Translation gives CASSLINPILNYGYTF.

This clonotype has a handful of counts. The chain uses TRBV7-8 and TRBJ1-5; D may be TRBD1 (5 bases). This CDR3 contains 13 residues. Deletions cut 5 bases from V and 8 bases from J, with 13 bases between. Per the germline V gene, CDR1 is SGHVS and CDR2 is FQNEAQ. As DNA, the CDR3 is TGTGCCAGCAGCGGTCGACAGAGCGAGCCCCAGCATTTT. Translated: CASSGRQSEPQHF.

This clonotype was counted a few times. Its ends do not fully match the called genes, so a read error is possible. The J gene is TRBJ1-1, the V gene TRBV4-1, with D tentatively TRBD1 (6 bases). Germline assignment: CDR1 MGHRA and CDR2 YSYEKL. The CDR3 extends over 16 amino acids. The DNA for the CDR3 is TGCGCCAGCAGCGAAGAGGGGGGGGTCGGGAACACTGAAGCTTTCTTT. As protein: CASSEEGGVGNTEAFF.

The chain couples TRBV28 to TRBJ2-2; 9 nucleotides match TRBD1. Germline V gene data show CDR1 as MDHEN and CDR2 as SYDVKM. Germline trimming cut 8 bases from V and 6 bases from J; bases unmatched to any gene: 13. The CDR3 spans 16 residues. CDR3 nucleotide sequence: TGTGCCAGCGGACAGGTGGGGACAGGGTGGCCCGGGGAGCTGTTTTTT. Translated, it gives CASGQVGTGWPGELFF.

In this sample, this clonotype turned up a few times. This rearrangement joins TRBV11-2 to TRBJ1-2; TRBD1 matches 7 bases. The CDR3 is 16 amino acids. Looked up from germline, CDR1 is SGHAT and CDR2 is FQNNGV. V lost 5 bases to trimming and J lost 5 bases; unmatched junction nucleotides: 14. CDR3 DNA sequence: TGTGCCAGCAGCGTAGGACAGGCGTACTCGAATTATGGCTACACCTTC. Protein: CASSVGQAYSNYGYTF. Variable domain in full (rest from reference TRBV11-2 and TRBJ1-2): EAGVAQSPRYKIIEKRQSVAFWCNPISGHATLYWYQQILGQGPKLLIQFQNNGVVDDSQLPKDRFSAERLKGVDSTLKIQPAKLEDSAVYLCASSVGQAYSNYGYTFGSGTRLTVV.

The sample holds many counts of this clonotype. V usage is TRBV12-3 or TRBV12-4 and J usage is TRBJ1-2; D might be TRBD1 (6 bases). V dropped 3 bases and J dropped 4 bases, with 9 bases sitting between them. This CDR3 contains 13 residues. The CDR3 DNA reads TGTGCCAGCAGTTTCGCCAGGGGCTATGGCTACACCTTC. It specifies CASSFARGYGYTF.

This clonotype has more than one count but fewer than ten. The rearrangement joins TRBV27 to TRBJ1-5; 7 bases match TRBD1. The CDR3 totals 13 residues. V lost 5 bases to trimming and J lost 6 bases; unmatched junction nucleotides: 4. The germline V gene encodes CDR1 MNHEY and CDR2 SMNVEV (reference sequence). The CDR3 DNA reads TGTGCCAGCAGTATGACAGGGCCTCAGCCCCAGCATTTT. This sequence encodes CASSMTGPQPQHF.

Regarding this clonotype: Just one base apart from a much larger clone, this may be a read error. The rearrangement joins TRBV7-6 to TRBJ2-3; no clear D. V lost 5 bases, J lost 2 bases, and 11 bases lay in between. The CDR3 consists of 14 residues. Germline CDR1 SGHVS, CDR2 FNYEAQ. The CDR3 region has the DNA TGTGCCAGCAGCCCCCAGCCAGACACAGATACGCAGTATTTT. It codes for CASSPQPDTDTQYF.

The chain combines TRBV4-1 with TRBJ2-2; 7 bases align to TRBD1. V trimming: 1 base; J trimming: 6 bases; junction bases outside the gene matches: 5. Germline assignment: CDR1 MGHRA and CDR2 YSYEKL. This CDR3 is built from 15 residues. In DNA form, the CDR3 reads TGCGCCAGCAGCCAAGGTTTAACAGGGGCCGGGGAGCTGTTTTTT. It is translated as CASSQGLTGAGELFF.

The chain combines TRBV11-2 with TRBJ2-3; no clear D. The CDR3 loop spans 15 amino acids. Deletions cut 3 bases from V and 6 bases from J, with 16 bases between. Per germline, CDR1 SGHAT and CDR2 FQNNGV. CDR3 protein: CASSLTSRSLDTQYF. The CDR3 coding sequence is TGTGCCAGCAGCTTGACCTCCAGGAGCTTGGATACGCAGTATTTT.

V gene TRBV20-1 combines with J gene TRBJ2-1, with 7 positions matching TRBD1. V dropped 1 base and J dropped 2; count of bases not matched to a gene: 5. The CDR3 has 15 residues. Germline CDR1 DFQATT, CDR2 SNEGSKA (reference sequence). The CDR3 spells CSARGTGETYNEQFF. DNA of the CDR3: TGCAGTGCTAGAGGAACAGGGGAGACCTACAATGAGCAGTTCTTC.

This clonotype came up a few times. The chain joins TRBV5-1 to TRBJ1-1, with D uncertain. Trimming cost V 0 bases and J 4 bases, with 10 bases left between them. CDR1 SGHRS and CDR2 YFSETQ come from the germline V gene. The CDR3 has 14 amino acids. CDR3 nucleotide sequence: TGCGCCAGCAGCTTGGCCCATTCCGGCACTGAAGCTTTCTTT. This gives the protein CASSLAHSGTEAFF.

The chain couples TRBV27 to TRBJ1-5; no reliable D call. There are 16 residues in the CDR3. Between the trimmed V and J ends, which lost 4 bases and 0 bases, there was a span of 13 bases. Germline V gives CDR1 MNHEY, CDR2 SMNVEV (reference sequence). Written as DNA, the CDR3 is TGTGCCAGCAGTTCAAAGGACGGAGGTAGCAATCAGCCCCAGCATTTT. Encoded protein: CASSSKDGGSNQPQHF.

Ten or more counts support this clonotype. This chain connects TRBV7-2 to TRBJ1-3; possibly TRBD1 for D (6 bases). Germline V gives CDR1 SGHTA, CDR2 FQGNSA. The length of the CDR3 is 15 residues. The germline V and J ends were trimmed by 2 bases and 2 bases, with 10 bases remaining between them. The DNA for the CDR3 is TGTGCCAGCAGCTTATCAGGGGCCCCTGGAAACACCATATATTTT. Its protein product is CASSLSGAPGNTIYF.